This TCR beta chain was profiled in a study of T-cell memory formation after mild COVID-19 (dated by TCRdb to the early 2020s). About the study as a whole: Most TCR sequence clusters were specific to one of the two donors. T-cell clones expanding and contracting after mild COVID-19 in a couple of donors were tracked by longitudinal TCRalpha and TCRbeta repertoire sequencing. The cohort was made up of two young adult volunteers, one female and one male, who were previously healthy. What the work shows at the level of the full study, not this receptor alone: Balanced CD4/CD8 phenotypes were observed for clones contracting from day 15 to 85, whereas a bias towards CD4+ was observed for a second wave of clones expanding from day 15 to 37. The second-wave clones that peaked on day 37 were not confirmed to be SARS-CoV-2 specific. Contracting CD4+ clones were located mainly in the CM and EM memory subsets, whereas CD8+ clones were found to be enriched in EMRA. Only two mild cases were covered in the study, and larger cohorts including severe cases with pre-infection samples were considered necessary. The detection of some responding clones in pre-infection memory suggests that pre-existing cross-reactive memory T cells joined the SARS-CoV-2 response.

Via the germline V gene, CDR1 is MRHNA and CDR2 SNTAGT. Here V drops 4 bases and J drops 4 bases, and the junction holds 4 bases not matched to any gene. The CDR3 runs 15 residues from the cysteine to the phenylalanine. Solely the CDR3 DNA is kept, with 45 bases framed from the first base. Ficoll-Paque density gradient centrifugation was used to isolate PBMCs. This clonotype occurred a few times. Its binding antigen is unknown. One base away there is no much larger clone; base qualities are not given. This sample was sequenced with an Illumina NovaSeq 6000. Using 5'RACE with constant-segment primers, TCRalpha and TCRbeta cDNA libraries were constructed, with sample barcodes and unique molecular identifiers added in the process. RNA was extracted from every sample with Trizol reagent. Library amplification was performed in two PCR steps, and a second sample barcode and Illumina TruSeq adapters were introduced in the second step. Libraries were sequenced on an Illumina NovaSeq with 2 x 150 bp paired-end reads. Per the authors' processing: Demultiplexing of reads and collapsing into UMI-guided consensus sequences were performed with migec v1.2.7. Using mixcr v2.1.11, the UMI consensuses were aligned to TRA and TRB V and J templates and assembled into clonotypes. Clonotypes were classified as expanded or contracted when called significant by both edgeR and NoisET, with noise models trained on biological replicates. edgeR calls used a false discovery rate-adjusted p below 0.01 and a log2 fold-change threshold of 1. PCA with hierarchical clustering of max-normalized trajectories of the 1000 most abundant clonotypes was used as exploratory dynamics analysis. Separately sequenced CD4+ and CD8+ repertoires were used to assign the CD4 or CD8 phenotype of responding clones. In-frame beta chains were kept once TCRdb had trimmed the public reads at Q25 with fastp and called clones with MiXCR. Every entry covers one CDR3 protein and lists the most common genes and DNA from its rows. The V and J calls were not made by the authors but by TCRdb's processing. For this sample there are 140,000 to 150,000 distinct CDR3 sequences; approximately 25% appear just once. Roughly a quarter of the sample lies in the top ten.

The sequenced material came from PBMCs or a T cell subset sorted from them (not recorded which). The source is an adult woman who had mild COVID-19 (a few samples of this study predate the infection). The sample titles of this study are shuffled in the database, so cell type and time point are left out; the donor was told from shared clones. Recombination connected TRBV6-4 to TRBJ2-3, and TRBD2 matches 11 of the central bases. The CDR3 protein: CASSVSSGGSDTQYF. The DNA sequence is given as TGTGCCAGCAGTGTGTCTAGCGGGGGGTCAGATACGCAGTATTTT.